Presented here are 26 T cell receptor beta chains from one specimen sequenced in a study of tumor-infiltrating lymphocytes in glioblastoma multiforme (dated by TCRdb to about 2017). Instrument on record: Illumina HiSeq 2500. Using a modified ARM-PCR protocol with multiple V-beta primers and a C-beta primer, the team built TCRB libraries from RNA through three nested multiplex PCR rounds. TCRdb reworked the public reads: Q25 trimming with fastp, MiXCR clone assembly, productive beta chains retained. Identical CDR3 protein sequences are pooled into one entry, listed with their most common genes and DNA. For this sample the table gives around 10,000 distinct CDR3 sequences, of which over 60% were detected only once. Of the sample, about two fifths falls within the top ten clones. The sample was brain tumor tissue. All receptors come from a male donor with glioblastoma.

The chain uses TRBV6-1 and TRBJ1-1, with D perhaps TRBD1 (6 bases). The CDR3 length is 14 residues. CDR1 is MNHNS and CDR2 is SASEGT in the germline V gene. Trimming pared 2 bases from V and 4 bases from J, leaving 11 bases between. The CDR3 nucleotides are TGTGCCAGCAGTGAATGGACAGAAAGCACTGAAGCTTTCTTT. It yields the protein CASSEWTESTEAFF.

This clonotype came up many times. This chain links TRBV11-2 with TRBJ2-1; TRBD2 might be the D (5 bases). CDR3 length: 13 amino acids. Germline values: CDR1 SGHAT, CDR2 FQNNGV. With 4 bases removed from V and 10 bases from J, the gap between germline ends came to 14 bases. The CDR3 region has the DNA TGTGCCAGCAGCTGGGTCCGAGGGAGCGAGCAGTTCTTC. Translated, it gives CASSWVRGSEQFF.

As to this clonotype: Mismatch with germline at one junction end may stem from a read error. J is TRBJ2-1 and V is TRBV29-1; 8 positions agree with TRBD2. CDR1 and CDR2 (germline): SQVTM, ANQGSEA. The CDR3 covers 15 residues. The chain's CDR3 is CSVVQAGASYNEQFF. In DNA form, the CDR3 reads TGCAGCGTTGTCCAAGCGGGAGCGTCCTACAATGAACAGTTCTTC.

The J gene is TRBJ2-1, the V gene TRBV6-1, with D perhaps TRBD2 (7 bases). The CDR3 extends over 16 amino acids. Trimming removed 6 bases at V and 5 bases at J, with 20 bases between. Germline V gene sequence: CDR1 MNHNS, CDR2 SASEGT. CDR3 nucleotide sequence: TGTGCCAGCAGGAGGGAGGTCGGGGGGCTTAACAATGAGCAGTTCTTC. This gives the protein CASRREVGGLNNEQFF.

The rearrangement joins TRBV6-1 to TRBJ2-1; D is unclear. V shed 1 base and J shed 10 bases, with 17 bases lying between them. CDR3 length: 15 residues. Germline V lookup: CDR1 MNHNS, CDR2 SASEGT. The CDR3 loop is CASSEEVVTYEEQFF. DNA of the CDR3: TGTGCCAGCAGTGAAGAAGTCGTAACATACGAAGAGCAGTTCTTC.

This clonotype has a handful of counts. A junction boundary mismatches the germline segment, possibly from a read error. This sequence joins TRBV11-1 and TRBJ2-3, with D maybe TRBD1 (5 bases). CDR3 size: 20 residues. Germline V CDR1 and CDR2: SGHAT, FQDESV (reference sequence). The DNA of the CDR3 is TGTGCCAGTAGCTTAGAAGCTTTGGGGCTAGGAGTCCAGCACACAGATACGCAGTATTTT. This gives the protein CASSLEALGLGVQHTDTQYF.

This clonotype was observed many times. The chain carries TRBV19 and TRBJ1-5, with a possible D match to TRBD1 (6 bases). V lost 6 bases to trimming and J lost 1 base, with 13 bases between them. CDR3 size: 15 residues. Per the germline V gene, CDR1 is LNHDA and CDR2 is SQIVND (reference sequence). The CDR3 region is CASRSLTGSNQPQHF. The CDR3 region has the DNA TGTGCCAGTAGGTCTCTCACAGGGAGCAATCAGCCCCAGCATTTT.

The chain employs TRBV6-2 or TRBV6-3 and TRBJ1-1, with a tentative D call TRBD1 (5 bases). The CDR3 sequence is 15 residues long. Germline V lookup: CDR1 MNHEY, CDR2 SVGEGT. The CDR3 here is CVNGYSTAGRNEAFF. The CDR3 DNA reads as TGTGTCAACGGTTACTCGACCGCAGGGAGGAATGAAGCTTTCTTT.

This chain connects TRBV11-1 to TRBJ1-4; D unclear. CDR1 and CDR2 from the germline V gene are SGHAT and FQDESV (reference sequence). There are 14 residues in the CDR3. V gave up 6 bases and J gave up 1 base, with 9 bases separating them. The CDR3 region has the DNA TGTGCCAGCAGTCGATTTGGAACTAATGAAAAACTGTTTTTT. It specifies CASSRFGTNEKLFF.

About this clonotype itself: A read error may account for a junction end that differs from germline. The CDR3 sequence: CASSLAVRGSSRNERFF. The CDR3 DNA sequence: TGTGCCAGCAGCTTAGCAGTGAGGGGGTCTTCGCGCAATGAGCGGTTCTTC. V gene TRBV11-2 combines with J gene TRBJ2-1, with a weak D call TRBD1 (6 bases). The CDR3 totals 17 residues. Per the germline V gene, CDR1 is SGHAT and CDR2 is FQNNGV.

A note on this clonotype: Germline and junction disagree at one end, which may indicate a read error. The CDR3 DNA reads TGTGTCAGCAGCTTGGATTGGTCACCAGATACGCAATATTTT. It translates to CVSSLDWSPDTQYF. This sequence joins TRBV11-2 and TRBJ2-3; the D is unclear. Germline V gives CDR1 SGHAT, CDR2 FQNNGV. This CDR3 comprises 14 residues.

With regard to this clonotype: Given a much more abundant clone one base away, this may be a read error. The chain recombines TRBV6-6 with TRBJ1-5, with D unclear. Per the germline V gene, CDR1 is MNHNY and CDR2 is SVGAGI (reference sequence). Trimming left V 7 bases short and J 9 bases short, with 19 bases between. This CDR3 spans 14 amino acids. CDR3 residues: CASTPGRVHRPQHF. The CDR3 DNA reads as TGTGCCAGCACCCCGGGCCGGGTGCATCGGCCCCAGCATTTT.

For this clonotype: One end of the junction is discordant with germline, which a read error may explain. The chain uses TRBV7-9 and TRBJ1-2; 8 bases are a match to TRBD1. Germline V CDR1 and CDR2: SEHNR, FQNEAQ (reference sequence). The CDR3 spans 13 residues. CDR3 amino acids: CVSSSQGADCYTF. The CDR3 region has the DNA TGTGTCAGCAGCTCGCAGGGGGCGGATTGCTACACCTTC.

A word on this clonotype: The germline gene is not matched at one end of the junction; a read error may be the cause. The rearrangement joins TRBV6-6 to TRBJ1-1; 7 bases are shared with TRBD1. The CDR3 contains 15 residues. From germline, CDR1 is MNHNY and CDR2 SVGAGI (reference sequence). CDR3 DNA: TGTGCCAGCAGCCTGGACAGGCAGCTGAACACTGAGCCTTCCTTT. Protein sequence: CASSLDRQLNTEPSF.

On this clonotype itself: One end of the junction varies from germline; a read error may be responsible. This chain connects TRBV13 to TRBJ2-1, with D possibly being TRBD1 (5 bases). Germline lookup yields CDR1 PRHDT and CDR2 FYEKMQ (reference sequence). The CDR3 spans 16 residues. Here the CDR3 reads CASTLEGVGSYNEQFF. CDR3 nucleotide sequence: TGTGCCAGCACCTTAGAAGGGGTGGGATCCTACAATGAGCAGTTCTTC. The complete variable domain, with remaining parts taken from reference TRBV13 and TRBJ2-1, reads AAGVIQSPRHLIKEKRETATLKCYPIPRHDTVYWYQQGPGQDPQFLISFYEKMQSDKGSIPDRFSAQQFSDYHSELNMSSLELGDSALYFCASTLEGVGSYNEQFFGPGTRLTVL.

J is TRBJ2-5 and V is TRBV11-2, with D possibly being TRBD2 (6 bases). Germline V gives CDR1 SGHAT, CDR2 FQNNGV. With 5 bases removed from V and 2 bases from J, the gap between germline ends came to 12 bases. This CDR3 region has 14 residues. The DNA for the CDR3 is TGTGCCAGCAGCCCAAGGAGGGAACAAGAGACCCAGTACTTC. Amino acids: CASSPRREQETQYF.

On this clonotype: The junction differs from germline at one of its ends, possibly a read error. The rearrangement uses TRBV11-2 and TRBJ2-7, with D possibly TRBD2 on 5 matching bases. This CDR3 is built from 15 residues. Looked up from germline, CDR1 is SGHAT and CDR2 is FQNNGV. The CDR3 sequence: CASGFSSIAQYEQYF. DNA of the CDR3: TGTGCCAGCGGCTTCTCTAGCATAGCACAATACGAGCAGTACTTC.

About this clonotype: Here the CDR3 omits its conserved ending phenylalanine or tryptophan, so a read error is the likely source. The chain joins TRBV11-2 to TRBJ2-1; the D gene is possibly TRBD2 (6 bases). The CDR3 consists of 15 residues. Germline-derived CDR1 and CDR2 are SGHAT and FQNNGV. The CDR3 region has the DNA TGTGCCATCAGCTTAGCGGATAGCTCCTACAATGAGCAGTTCCTC. Translated: CAISLADSSYNEQFL.

The chain joins TRBV6-5 to TRBJ1-4, with TRBD1 matching over 7 bases. CDR3 size: 13 residues. Germline loops: CDR1 MNHEY, CDR2 SVGAGI. V gave up 11 bases and J gave up 8 bases; unmatched junction bases: 11. The CDR3 loop reads CARNETGNEKLFF. The CDR3 nucleotides are TGTGCCCGCAATGAGACAGGGAACGAAAAACTGTTTTTT.

This clonotype is labeled as medium-sized. This chain joins TRBV6-6 and TRBJ2-7, with D uncertain. The CDR3 is 13 amino acids. Per the germline V gene, CDR1 is MNHNY and CDR2 is SVGAGI (reference sequence). V was trimmed by 0 bases and J by 3 bases, leaving 6 bases between them. DNA for the CDR3: TGTGCCAGCAGTTACTCTAACAGCTACGAGCAGTACTTC. Translation gives CASSYSNSYEQYF.

There are a few counts of this clonotype. V is TRBV11-2 and J is TRBJ2-3; 14 positions agree with TRBD2. In germline, CDR1 is SGHAT, CDR2 FQNNGV. The V segment lost 5 bases and the J segment 5 bases; nucleotides outside the gene matches: 6. The CDR3 runs 16 residues. The CDR3 DNA is TGTGCCAGCAGCGACGGGACTAGCGGGAGCGGAGATACGCAGTATTTT. Its translation is CASSDGTSGSGDTQYF.

This clonotype was counted a single time. Relative to the germline gene, one junction end is altered; a read error may explain this. The chain employs TRBV20-1 and TRBJ1-2; D remains ambiguous. CDR3 length: 13 amino acids. Germline V gene sequence: CDR1 DFQATT, CDR2 SNEGSKA (reference sequence). DNA of the CDR3: TGCAGTGCTGAGAGACCCAGTTCCTATGACTACATCTTC. Protein: CSAERPSSYDYIF.

This clonotype was counted at least ten times. Because the CDR3's place on the DNA is in doubt, the DNA is left out and the CDR3 is given as listed by TCRdb. The chain links TRBV21-1 to TRBJ2-7; TRBD2, the table's D call, was not compared with the DNA. TRBV21-1 has pseudogene status. The CDR3 region is 14 residues in length, termini included. CDR3 sequence: CASVATGSPYEQYF.

The rearrangement uses TRBV11-1 and TRBJ2-7; a possible D gene is TRBD2 (6 bases). The ends were cut back, 5 bases at V and 2 bases at J, with 10 bases in the middle. The CDR3 has 13 residues. Germline CDR1 reads SGHAT; CDR2 reads FQDESV (reference sequence). CDR3 DNA: TGTGCCAGCAGCCCGCCGGGGGCCTACGAGCAGTACTTC. It codes for CASSPPGAYEQYF.

Remarks on this clonotype: Mismatch with germline at one junction end may stem from a read error. V usage is TRBV11-3 and J usage is TRBJ2-1; tentatively, D is TRBD1 or TRBD2 (5 bases each). Germline V CDR1 and CDR2: SGHNT, YENEEA. CDR3 length equals 13 residues. Here the CDR3 reads CASSYGANNKQLF. CDR3 in DNA: TGTGCCAGCAGTTACGGGGCGAACAATAAGCAGCTCTTC.

Details on this clonotype: One end of the junction does not line up with germline, which may come from a read error. The CDR3 spells CSARTANTGEQFF. CDR3 bases: TGCAGCGCCAGGACGGCGAACACCGGGGAGCAGTTTTTT. The V gene is TRBV29-1, the J gene TRBJ2-2, with a possible D match to TRBD2 (5 bases). The CDR3 consists of 13 residues. The germline CDR1 and CDR2 sequences are SQVTM and ANQGSEA.